This T cell receptor beta chain was retrieved from a study of blood T cell repertoires in COVID-19 (dated by TCRdb to 2019 to 2021). For the study in its entirety: Collaborator samples came from the United States, Italy and Spain and covered acute and convalescent phases of COVID-19. The material from the prospective study consisted of cDNA or gDNA derived from T cells, B-cell-depleted T cells, or PBMCs. The dataset comprised deeply sampled blood TCRbeta repertoires from subjects exposed to, actively infected with, or recovered from COVID-19. The repertoires were released in a freely available public database meant as a resource for research on the immune response to SARS-CoV-2. The samples were drawn from two sources: the first 160 participants of the ongoing ImmuneRACE study, and 1,200 or so subjects contributed by 6 global collaborators. Nearly every sample came with metadata listing a de-identified subject ID, COVID-19 status, age in years and sex. Where available, HLA class I and class II types were obtained from metadata supplied by the sample provider rather than from assay-based typing. Broader findings and caveats from the paper: How much clinical and demographic metadata was included differed by source and by participant, and the metadata was provided uncurated.

In the prospective study, participants were roughly 18 to 90 years old, resided in about two dozen geographic areas of the United States, and were enrolled through a virtual design. In the prospective study, participants were assigned to cohorts based on the clinical history participants reported in a screening survey and a study questionnaire. Each participant in the prospective study had whole blood, serum and a nasopharyngeal or oropharyngeal swab collected by mobile phlebotomists. Participants in the prospective study had the option to provide additional blood draws and questionnaires over a roughly 2-month period. Before DNA extraction, prospective study blood samples were shipped either frozen or at room temperature. TCRbeta CDR3 regions were amplified from genomic DNA by means of the immunoSEQ Assay, a bias-controlled multiplex PCR. In the paper's pipeline: The number of nucleated cells in each sample was estimated from the amplification of reference gene primers within the assay. To quantify the absolute abundance of each unique TCRbeta CDR3 rearrangement, sequence reads were collapsed and filtered. For each sample, productive Simpson clonality was calculated as the square root of Simpson's diversity index over productive rearrangements. What TCRdb holds here is the immuneACCESS table cut down to in-frame rearrangements. Part of the clones is not present; checked against another copy, under half of the missing clones reflect an unresolved V gene, and the others are unexplained. For V, J and clone size, that table is used; D and trimming come from the DNA. The sample includes 340,000 or so clones, with 86% observed a single time. The ten largest clones capture about 4.2% of the sample.

Comments on this clone: What antigen it recognizes has not been identified. No base quality values were provided; no much bigger clone lies one nucleotide off.

The V and J ends are trimmed by 6 bases and 1 base, leaving 9 bases between them. The cysteine opens and the phenylalanine closes a CDR3 of 13 amino acids. The kept DNA is CDR3 alone, 39 bases in frame from the first base. This clonotype originated in a woman aged 40-49 years with acute COVID-19. The chain was built from TRBV12-3 or TRBV12-4 and TRBJ1-1, with the D gene not clear enough to name. Sample: PBMCs or T cells enriched from blood (not recorded which). The CDR3 corresponds to CASRIQQNTEAFF. The bases read TGTGCCAGCAGAATACAGCAGAACACTGAAGCTTTCTTT.